The 18 T cell receptor beta chains below come from one sample, sequenced in a study of blood T cell repertoires in COVID-19. The repertoire was sequenced with immunoSEQ multiplex PCR; TCRdb's copy has only in-frame clones and lacks some. This table holds some 290,000 clones, approximately 90% found once. The sequenced sample consisted of peripheral blood. Every receptor here comes from a woman in her forties or fifties who had recovered from COVID-19.

CDR3 bases: TGTGCCAGCAGTTTCTCGGTGACAGTCTATGGCTACACCTTC. This encodes CASSFSVTVYGYTF. This chain connects TRBV6-5 to TRBJ1-2; D might be TRBD1 (5 bases). Germline V gives CDR1 MNHEY, CDR2 SVGAGI. The CDR3 contains 14 residues. Between the trimmed V and J ends, which lost 4 bases and 4 bases, there was a span of 13 bases.

The chain joins TRBV4-3 to TRBJ1-4; D remains ambiguous. This CDR3 is built from 16 residues. V was trimmed by 4 bases and J by 0 bases, leaving 12 bases between them. The V gene's germline CDR1 is LGHNA and CDR2 YSLEER. CDR3 amino acids: CASSRLTGTTNEKLFF. In DNA, the CDR3 is TGCGCCAGCAGCCGTCTGACCGGGACAACTAATGAAAAACTGTTTTTT.

This chain links TRBV4-2 with TRBJ2-3, with 7 bases matching TRBD2. Germline assignment: CDR1 LGHNA and CDR2 YNFKEQ. V trimming: 4 bases; J trimming: 6 bases; junction bases outside the gene matches: 7. This CDR3 region has 14 residues. The chain's CDR3 is CASSPLAGADTQYF. In nucleotides, the CDR3 is TGTGCCAGCAGCCCTCTTGCGGGAGCCGATACGCAGTATTTT.

J is TRBJ2-1 and V is TRBV28; 11 bases match TRBD2. The V gene's germline CDR1 is MDHEN and CDR2 SYDVKM. The CDR3 covers 15 residues. Trimming took 10 bases from V and 9 from J; bases not matched to a gene: 14. The CDR3 protein is CATKGIAGGRGEQFF. The CDR3 DNA is TGTGCCACCAAGGGTATAGCGGGAGGGCGGGGTGAGCAGTTCTTC.

V and J are TRBV30 and TRBJ2-7, with 12 bases that match TRBD2. Germline values: CDR1 GTSNPN, CDR2 SVGIG (reference sequence). The CDR3 loop spans 13 amino acids. V was clipped by 7 bases and J by 12 bases; unmatched bases: 13. The CDR3 loop reads CASTLAGGPSMYF. DNA of the CDR3: TGTGCCTCTACGCTAGCGGGGGGGCCTAGTATGTACTTC.

This clone was counted a single time. This chain joins TRBV7-3 and TRBJ2-1; 9 bases are shared with TRBD2. The CDR3 loop spans 16 amino acids. From germline, CDR1 is SGHTA and CDR2 FQGTGA. Trimming removed 2 bases from V and 7 bases from J; junction bases left unmatched: 9. The CDR3 spells CASSLSVAGAENEQFF. The CDR3 region has the DNA TGTGCCAGCAGCTTATCCGTAGCGGGAGCAGAAAATGAGCAGTTCTTC.

This clone showed up many times. This chain connects TRBV3-1 (or the pseudogene TRBV3-2) to TRBJ2-2, with 7 bases that match TRBD2. Germline V gene lookup returns CDR1 LGHDT and CDR2 YNNKEL (reference sequence). This CDR3 spans 15 amino acids. J was trimmed by 5 bases and V by 2 bases; bases with no gene match: 5. For the CDR3, the DNA is TGTGCCAGCAGCCAACGGGGGGTAGGGACCGGGGAGCTGTTTTTT. The encoded protein is CASSQRGVGTGELFF.

In the case of this clone: A much larger clone differs from this one at a single base, so this may be a read error. The chain combines TRBV6-4 with TRBJ1-5, with D hard to call. Trimming pared 4 bases from V and 2 bases from J, leaving 6 bases between. In germline, CDR1 is MRHNA, CDR2 SNTAGT. The CDR3 length is 13 residues. This CDR3 reads CASSGERNQPQHF. As DNA, the CDR3 is TGTGCCAGCAGTGGGGAGCGCAATCAGCCCCAGCATTTT.

The V and J genes are TRBV4-1 and TRBJ2-3, with a possible D match to TRBD1 (6 bases). Trimming took 0 bases from V and 4 from J, leaving 14 bases between them. CDR3 length equals 16 residues. The V gene's germline CDR1 is MGHRA and CDR2 YSYEKL. CDR3 amino acids: CASSQDGTLHPDTQYF. The CDR3 DNA is TGCGCCAGCAGCCAAGATGGGACACTCCACCCAGATACGCAGTATTTT.

This clone was seen a single time. V and J are TRBV12-3 or TRBV12-4 and TRBJ2-1; D may be TRBD2 (7 bases). This CDR3 has 12 residues. V lost 7 bases, J lost 5 bases, and 9 bases lay in between. CDR3 sequence (DNA): TGTGCCAGCAAGGGGGGGGACAATGAGCAGTTCTTC. Its protein product is CASKGGDNEQFF.

The chain employs TRBV18 and TRBJ2-7; 11 positions agree with TRBD1. Germline CDR1 is KGHSH and CDR2 is LQKENI. The CDR3 runs 13 residues. The V and J ends lost 10 bases and 2 bases, in that order; junction bases with no gene match: 4. The CDR3 spells CATTGQGAYEQYF. CDR3 in DNA: TGTGCCACCACGGGACAGGGGGCCTACGAGCAGTACTTC.

In its sample, this clone was seen a few times. V usage is TRBV7-3 and J usage is TRBJ2-7; 7 nucleotides match TRBD1. The CDR3 is 13 residues long. In germline, CDR1 is SGHTA, CDR2 FQGTGA. Trimming removed 1 base from V and 5 bases from J; junction bases left unmatched: 2. CDR3 region: CASSLNRGHEQYF. The CDR3 coding sequence is TGTGCCAGCAGCTTAAACAGGGGCCACGAGCAGTACTTC.

The genes are TRBV28 and TRBJ2-7, with no clear D. V was trimmed by 6 bases and J by 0 bases, leaving 12 bases between them. The CDR3 totals 14 residues. Looked up from germline, CDR1 is MDHEN and CDR2 is SYDVKM. The CDR3 sequence: CASRFISSSYEQYF. The CDR3 DNA sequence: TGTGCCAGCAGGTTTATATCTAGCTCCTACGAGCAGTACTTC.

The rearrangement joins TRBV30 to TRBJ1-3; weak D call: TRBD1 (5 bases). Germline CDR1 GTSNPN, CDR2 SVGIG (reference sequence). The CDR3 loop spans 14 amino acids. V shed 0 bases and J shed 0 bases, with 6 bases lying between them. Here the CDR3 DNA reads TGTGCCTGGAGTGTGGGACTCTCTGGAAACACCATATATTTT. Its translation is CAWSVGLSGNTIYF.

The chain uses TRBV19 and TRBJ1-1; TRBD1 matches at 12 bases. Germline CDR1 LNHDA, CDR2 SQIVND (reference sequence). The CDR3 extends over 16 amino acids. V gave up 8 bases and J gave up 0 bases; unmatched junction bases: 7. The CDR3 is CASETGTGGLNTEAFF. The CDR3 DNA reads as TGTGCCAGTGAGACCGGGACAGGGGGCTTGAACACTGAAGCTTTCTTT.

The V call is TRBV12-5, the J call TRBJ2-1; D is uncertain. Trimming left V 6 bases short and J 4 bases short, with 7 bases between. This CDR3 comprises 12 residues. Germline V gene data show CDR1 as LGHNT and CDR2 as FRNRAP. This chain's CDR3 is CASGRGYNEQFF. The CDR3 nucleotides are TGTGCTAGTGGCCGAGGTTACAATGAGCAGTTCTTC.

This sequence joins TRBV7-9 and TRBJ1-2; the D gene is possibly TRBD1 (5 bases). The CDR3 loop spans 14 amino acids. The ends were cut back, 5 bases at V and 4 bases at J, with 14 bases in the middle. From germline, CDR1 is SEHNR and CDR2 FQNEAQ (reference sequence). This CDR3 is CASSPSGISYGYTF. The CDR3 coding sequence is TGTGCCAGCAGCCCTTCAGGGATCAGCTATGGCTACACCTTC.

The chain has TRBV4-3 and TRBJ1-2; D is perhaps TRBD1 (6 bases). V lost 0 bases, J lost 8 bases, and 16 bases lay in between. The CDR3 spans 15 residues. Germline-derived CDR1 and CDR2 are LGHNA and YSLEER. CDR3 bases: TGCGCCAGCAGCCAAGATTGGGGGGGGGCTGGAGGCTACACCTTC. This translates into CASSQDWGGAGGYTF.